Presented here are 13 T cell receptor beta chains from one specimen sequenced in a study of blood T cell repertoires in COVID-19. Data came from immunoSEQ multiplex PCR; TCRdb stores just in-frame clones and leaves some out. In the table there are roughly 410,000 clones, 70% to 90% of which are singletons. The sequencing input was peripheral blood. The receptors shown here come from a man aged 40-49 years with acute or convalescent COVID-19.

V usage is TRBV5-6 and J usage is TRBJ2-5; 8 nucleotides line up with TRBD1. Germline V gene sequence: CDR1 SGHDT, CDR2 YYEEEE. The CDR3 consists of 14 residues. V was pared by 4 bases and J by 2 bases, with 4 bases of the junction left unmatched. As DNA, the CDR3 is TGTGCCAGCAGCGGAGACAGGGGACAAGAGACCCAGTACTTC. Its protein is CASSGDRGQETQYF.

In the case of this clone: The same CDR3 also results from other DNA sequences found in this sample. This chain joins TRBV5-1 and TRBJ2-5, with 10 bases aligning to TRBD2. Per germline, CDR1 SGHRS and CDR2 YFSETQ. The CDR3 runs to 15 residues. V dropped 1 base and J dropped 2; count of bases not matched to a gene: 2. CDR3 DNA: TGCGCCAGCAGCTTGCTAGCGGGGGTACAAGAGACCCAGTACTTC. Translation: CASSLLAGVQETQYF.

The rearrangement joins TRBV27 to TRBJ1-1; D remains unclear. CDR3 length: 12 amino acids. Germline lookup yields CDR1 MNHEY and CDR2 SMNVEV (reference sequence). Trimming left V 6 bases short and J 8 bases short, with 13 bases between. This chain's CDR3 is CASRGSLGEAFF. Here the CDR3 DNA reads TGTGCCAGCAGGGGTAGCTTAGGCGAAGCTTTCTTT.

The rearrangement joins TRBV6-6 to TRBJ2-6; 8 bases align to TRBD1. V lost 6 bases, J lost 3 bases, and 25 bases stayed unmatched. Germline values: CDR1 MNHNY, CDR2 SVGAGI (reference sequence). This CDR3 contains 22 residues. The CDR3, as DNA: TGTGCCAGCAGCTATAGGGACAGGCGGTCCGTCCCTACCCTCTTTGGGGCCAACGTCCTGACTTTC. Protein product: CASSYRDRRSVPTLFGANVLTF.

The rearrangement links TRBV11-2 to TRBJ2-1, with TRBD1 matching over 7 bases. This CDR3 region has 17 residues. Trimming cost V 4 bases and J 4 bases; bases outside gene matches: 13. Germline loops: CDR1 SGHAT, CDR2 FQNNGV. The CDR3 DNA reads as TGTGCCAGCAGCTCCGGACAGGCCCAAAGGGGGTACAATGAGCAGTTCTTC. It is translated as CASSSGQAQRGYNEQFF.

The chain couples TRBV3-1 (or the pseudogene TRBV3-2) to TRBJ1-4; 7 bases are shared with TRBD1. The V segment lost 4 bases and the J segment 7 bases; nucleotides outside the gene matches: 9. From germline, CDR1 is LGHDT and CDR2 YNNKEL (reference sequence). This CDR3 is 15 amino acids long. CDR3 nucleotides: TGTGCCAGCAGCCTAACCGGGACAGTAGGTGAAAAACTGTTTTTT. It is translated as CASSLTGTVGEKLFF.

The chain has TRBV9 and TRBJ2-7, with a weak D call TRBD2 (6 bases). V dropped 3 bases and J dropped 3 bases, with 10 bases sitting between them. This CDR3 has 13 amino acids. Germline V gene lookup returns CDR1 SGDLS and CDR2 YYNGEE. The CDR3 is CASSGPGSYEQYF. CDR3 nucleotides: TGTGCCAGCAGCGGTCCCGGGAGCTACGAGCAGTACTTC.

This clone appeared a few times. CDR3 loop: CASTEGAAPYGYTF. In nucleotides, the CDR3 is TGTGCCAGCACGGAGGGCGCGGCCCCGTATGGCTACACCTTC. The genes are TRBV6-5 and TRBJ1-2, with D unresolved. CDR1 MNHEY and CDR2 SVGAGI come from the germline V gene. V lost 7 bases to trimming and J lost 5 bases, with 17 bases between them. The CDR3 sequence is 14 residues long.

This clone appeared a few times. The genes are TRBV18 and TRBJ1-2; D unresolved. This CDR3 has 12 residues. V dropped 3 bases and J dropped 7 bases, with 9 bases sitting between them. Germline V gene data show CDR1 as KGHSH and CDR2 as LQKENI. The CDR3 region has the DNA TGTGCCAGCTCACCGGGGAGGGTTGGCTACACCTTC. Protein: CASSPGRVGYTF. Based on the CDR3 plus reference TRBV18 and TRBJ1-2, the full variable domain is NAGVMQNPRHLVRRRGQEARLRCSPMKGHSHVYWYRQLPEEGLKFMVYLQKENIIDESGMPKERFSAEFPKEGPSILRIQQVVRGDSAAYFCASSPGRVGYTFGSGTRLTVV.

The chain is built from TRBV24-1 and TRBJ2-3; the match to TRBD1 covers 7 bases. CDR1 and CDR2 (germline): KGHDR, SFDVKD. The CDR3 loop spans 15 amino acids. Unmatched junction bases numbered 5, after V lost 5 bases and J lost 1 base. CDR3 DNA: TGTGCCACCAGTGGAAACACAGGGGGCACAGATACGCAGTATTTT. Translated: CATSGNTGGTDTQYF.

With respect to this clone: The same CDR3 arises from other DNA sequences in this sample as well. CDR3 nucleotide sequence: TGTGCCTGGAGCGTTCAGGGTAATCAGCCCCAGCATTTT. Translated, it gives CAWSVQGNQPQHF. The rearrangement joins TRBV30 to TRBJ1-5, with D perhaps TRBD1 (5 bases). Germline V CDR1 and CDR2: GTSNPN, SVGIG (reference sequence). V lost 3 bases to trimming and J lost 4 bases, with 10 bases between them. The CDR3 is 13 residues long. The variable domain in full, completed from reference TRBV30 and TRBJ1-5, reads SQTIHQWPATLVQPVGSPLSLECTVEGTSNPNLYWYRQAAGRGLQLLFYSVGIGQISSEVPQNLSASRPQDRQFILSSKKLLLSDSGFYLCAWSVQGNQPQHFGDGTRLSIL.

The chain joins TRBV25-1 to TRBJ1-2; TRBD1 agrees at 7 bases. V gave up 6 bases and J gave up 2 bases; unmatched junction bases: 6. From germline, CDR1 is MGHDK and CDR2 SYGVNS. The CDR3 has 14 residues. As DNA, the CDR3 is TGTGCCAGCAGCGGGACAGAAGAAAACTATGGCTACACCTTC. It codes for CASSGTEENYGYTF.

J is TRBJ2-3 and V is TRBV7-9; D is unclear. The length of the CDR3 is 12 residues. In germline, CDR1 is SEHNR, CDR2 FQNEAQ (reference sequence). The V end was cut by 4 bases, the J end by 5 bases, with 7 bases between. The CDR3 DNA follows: TGTGCCAGCAGCTATTTTAGAGATACGCAGTATTTT. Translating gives CASSYFRDTQYF.